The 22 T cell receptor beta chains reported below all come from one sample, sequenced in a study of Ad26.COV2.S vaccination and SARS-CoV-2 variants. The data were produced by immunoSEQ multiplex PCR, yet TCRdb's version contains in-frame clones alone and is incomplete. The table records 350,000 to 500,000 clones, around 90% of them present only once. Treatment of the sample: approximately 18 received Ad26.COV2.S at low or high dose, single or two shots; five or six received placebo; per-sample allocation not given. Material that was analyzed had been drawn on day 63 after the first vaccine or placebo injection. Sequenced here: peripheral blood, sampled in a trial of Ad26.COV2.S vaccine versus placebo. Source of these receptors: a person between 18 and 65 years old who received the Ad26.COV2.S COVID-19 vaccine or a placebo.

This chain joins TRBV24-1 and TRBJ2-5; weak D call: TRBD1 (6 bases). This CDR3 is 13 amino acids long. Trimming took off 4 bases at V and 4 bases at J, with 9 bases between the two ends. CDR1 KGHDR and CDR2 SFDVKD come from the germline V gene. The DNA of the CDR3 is TGTGCCACCAGTGACTTGACAGGAGAGACCCAGTACTTC. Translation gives CATSDLTGETQYF.

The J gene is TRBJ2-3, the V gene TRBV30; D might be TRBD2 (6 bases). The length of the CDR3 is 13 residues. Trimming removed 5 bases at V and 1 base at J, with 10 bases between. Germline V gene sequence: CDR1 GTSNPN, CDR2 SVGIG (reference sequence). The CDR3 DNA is TGTGCCTGGGGAGGGCTTCGCACAGATACGCAGTATTTT. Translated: CAWGGLRTDTQYF.

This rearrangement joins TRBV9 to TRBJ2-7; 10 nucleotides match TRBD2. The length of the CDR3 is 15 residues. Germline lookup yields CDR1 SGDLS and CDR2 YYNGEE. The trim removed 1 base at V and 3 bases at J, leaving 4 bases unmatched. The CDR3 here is CASSVSPSGSYEQYF. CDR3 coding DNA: TGTGCCAGCAGCGTATCTCCTAGCGGGAGCTACGAGCAGTACTTC.

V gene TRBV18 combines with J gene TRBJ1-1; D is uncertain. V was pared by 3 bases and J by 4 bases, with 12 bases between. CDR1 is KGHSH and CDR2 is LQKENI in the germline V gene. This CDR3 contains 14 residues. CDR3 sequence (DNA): TGTGCCAGCTCACCGCAAGACACACGCACTGAAGCTTTCTTT. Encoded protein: CASSPQDTRTEAFF.

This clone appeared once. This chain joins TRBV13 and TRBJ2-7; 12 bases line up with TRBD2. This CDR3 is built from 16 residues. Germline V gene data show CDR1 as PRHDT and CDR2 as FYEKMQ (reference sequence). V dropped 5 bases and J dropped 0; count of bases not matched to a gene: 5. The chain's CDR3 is CASSLEGLAGSYEQYF. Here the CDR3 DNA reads TGTGCCAGCAGCCTAGAGGGACTAGCGGGCTCCTACGAGCAGTACTTC.

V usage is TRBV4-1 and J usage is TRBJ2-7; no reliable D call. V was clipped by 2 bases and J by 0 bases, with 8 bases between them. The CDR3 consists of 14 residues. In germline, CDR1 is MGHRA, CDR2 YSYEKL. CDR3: CASSQPRDSYEQYF. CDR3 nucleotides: TGCGCCAGCAGCCAACCGCGCGACTCCTACGAGCAGTACTTC.

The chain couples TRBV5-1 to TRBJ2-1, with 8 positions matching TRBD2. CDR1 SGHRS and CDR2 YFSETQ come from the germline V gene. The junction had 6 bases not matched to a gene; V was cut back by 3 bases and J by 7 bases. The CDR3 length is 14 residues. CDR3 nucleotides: TGCGCCAGCAGCTCGAGCGGGAGTGGAAATGAGCAGTTCTTC. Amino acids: CASSSSGSGNEQFF.

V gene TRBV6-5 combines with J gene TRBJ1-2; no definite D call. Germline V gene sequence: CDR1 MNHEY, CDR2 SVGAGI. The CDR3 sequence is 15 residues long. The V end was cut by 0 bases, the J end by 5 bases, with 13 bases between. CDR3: CASSYSSGKSYGYTF. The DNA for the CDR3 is TGTGCCAGCAGTTACTCGAGCGGGAAATCTTATGGCTACACCTTC.

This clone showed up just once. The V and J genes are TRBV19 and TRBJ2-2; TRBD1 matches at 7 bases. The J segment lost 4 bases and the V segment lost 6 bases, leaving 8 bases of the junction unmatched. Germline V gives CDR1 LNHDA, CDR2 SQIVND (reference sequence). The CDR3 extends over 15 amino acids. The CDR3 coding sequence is TGTGCCAGTAGCAAGGGGGCAGGGTTCACCGGGGAGCTGTTTTTT. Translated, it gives CASSKGAGFTGELFF.

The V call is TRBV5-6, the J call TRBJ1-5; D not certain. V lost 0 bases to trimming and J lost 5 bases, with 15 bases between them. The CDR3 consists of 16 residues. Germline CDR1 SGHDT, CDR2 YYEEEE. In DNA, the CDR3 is TGTGCCAGCAGCTTGGGTGCGGGGTCCCTTGATCAGCCCCAGCATTTT. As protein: CASSLGAGSLDQPQHF.

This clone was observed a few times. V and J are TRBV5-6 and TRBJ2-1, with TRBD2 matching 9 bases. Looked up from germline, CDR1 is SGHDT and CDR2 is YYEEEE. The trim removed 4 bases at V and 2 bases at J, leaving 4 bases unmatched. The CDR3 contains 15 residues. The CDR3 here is CASSNSGSAYNEQFF. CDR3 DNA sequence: TGTGCCAGCAGCAATAGCGGGAGCGCCTACAATGAGCAGTTCTTC.

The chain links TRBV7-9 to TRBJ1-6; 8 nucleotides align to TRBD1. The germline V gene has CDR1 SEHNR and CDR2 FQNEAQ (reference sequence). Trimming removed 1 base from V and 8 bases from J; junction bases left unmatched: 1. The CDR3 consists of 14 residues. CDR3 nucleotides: TGTGCCAGCAGCTTAGTCAGGGGGCATTCACCCCTCCACTTT. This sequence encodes CASSLVRGHSPLHF.

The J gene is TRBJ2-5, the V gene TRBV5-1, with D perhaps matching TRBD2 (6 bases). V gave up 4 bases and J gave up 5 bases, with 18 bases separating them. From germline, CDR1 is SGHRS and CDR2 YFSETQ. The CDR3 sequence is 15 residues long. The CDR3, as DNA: TGCGCCAGCAGCCTGGGTCACGGGAGACGCGAGACCCAGTACTTC. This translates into CASSLGHGRRETQYF.

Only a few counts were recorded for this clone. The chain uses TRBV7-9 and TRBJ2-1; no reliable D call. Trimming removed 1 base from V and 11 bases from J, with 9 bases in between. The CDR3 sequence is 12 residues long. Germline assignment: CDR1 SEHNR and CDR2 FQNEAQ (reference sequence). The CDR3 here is CASSLEYSKQFF. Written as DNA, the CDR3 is TGTGCCAGCAGCTTAGAGTACAGCAAGCAGTTCTTC.

This CDR3 is CASSRRESLVTDTQYF. Written as DNA, the CDR3 is TGTGCCAGCAGCCGAAGGGAGTCGCTGGTTACAGATACGCAGTATTTT. The chain has TRBV9 and TRBJ2-3, with D possibly TRBD2 on 5 matching bases. CDR1 is SGDLS, CDR2 YYNGEE, per germline. This CDR3 has 16 amino acids. Trimming stripped 4 bases from V and 3 bases from J, with 18 bases between.

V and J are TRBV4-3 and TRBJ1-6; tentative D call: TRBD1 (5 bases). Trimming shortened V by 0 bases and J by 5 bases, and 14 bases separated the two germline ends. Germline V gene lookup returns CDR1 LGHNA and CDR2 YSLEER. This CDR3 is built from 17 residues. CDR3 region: CASSQDRGGANNSPLHF. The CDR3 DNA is TGCGCCAGCAGCCAAGATCGAGGAGGGGCGAATAATTCACCCCTCCACTTT.

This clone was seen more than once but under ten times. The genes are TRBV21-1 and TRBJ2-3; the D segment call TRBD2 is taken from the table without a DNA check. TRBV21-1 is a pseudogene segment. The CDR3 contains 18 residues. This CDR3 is CASSKGVDSQLVADTQYF. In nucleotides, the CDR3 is TGTGCCAGCAGCAAAGGAGTAGATAGCCAATTAGTCGCAGATACGCAGTATTTT.

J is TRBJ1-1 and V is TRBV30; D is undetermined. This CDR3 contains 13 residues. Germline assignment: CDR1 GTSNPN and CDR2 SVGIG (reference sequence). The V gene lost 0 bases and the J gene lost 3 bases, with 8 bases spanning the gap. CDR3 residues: CAWSVVQDTEAFF. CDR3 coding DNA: TGTGCCTGGAGTGTAGTCCAGGACACTGAAGCTTTCTTT.

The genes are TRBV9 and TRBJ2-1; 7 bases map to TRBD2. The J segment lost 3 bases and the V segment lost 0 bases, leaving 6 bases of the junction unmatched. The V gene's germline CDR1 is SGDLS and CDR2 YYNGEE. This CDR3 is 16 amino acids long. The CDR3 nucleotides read TGTGCCAGCAGCGTAGTGGCGGGAGCCTACTACAATGAGCAGTTCTTC. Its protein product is CASSVVAGAYYNEQFF. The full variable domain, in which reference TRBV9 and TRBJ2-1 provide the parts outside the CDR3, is DSGVTQTPKHLITATGQRVTLRCSPRSGDLSVYWYQQSLDQGLQFLIQYYNGEERAKGNILERFSAQQFPDLHSELNLSSLELGDSALYFCASSVVAGAYYNEQFFGPGTRLTVL.

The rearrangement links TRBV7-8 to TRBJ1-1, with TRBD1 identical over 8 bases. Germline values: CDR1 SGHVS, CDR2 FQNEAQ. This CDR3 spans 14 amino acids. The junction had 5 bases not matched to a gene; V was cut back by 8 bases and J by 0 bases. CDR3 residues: CASCTGGVNTEAFF. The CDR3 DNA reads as TGTGCCAGCTGTACAGGGGGGGTGAACACTGAAGCTTTCTTT.

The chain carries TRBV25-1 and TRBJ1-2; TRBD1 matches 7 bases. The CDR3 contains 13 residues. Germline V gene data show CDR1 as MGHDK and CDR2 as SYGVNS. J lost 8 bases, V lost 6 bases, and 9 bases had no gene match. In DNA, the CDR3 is TGTGCCAGCAGGGGGACAGTTAATAGGGGCTACACCTTC. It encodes CASRGTVNRGYTF.

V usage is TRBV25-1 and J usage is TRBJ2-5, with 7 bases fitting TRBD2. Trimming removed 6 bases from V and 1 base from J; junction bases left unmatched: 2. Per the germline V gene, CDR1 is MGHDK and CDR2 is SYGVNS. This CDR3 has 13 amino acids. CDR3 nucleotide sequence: TGTGCCAGCAGACTAGCGAGCCAAGAGACCCAGTACTTC. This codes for CASRLASQETQYF.